These 31 T cell receptor beta chains came from one sample sequenced in a study of beta chain features in type 1 diabetes. Expressed TCRB transcripts were sequenced, since all the RNA that had been isolated was reverse transcribed. Profiling relied on immunoSEQ multiplex PCR, and the TCRdb table lists in-frame clones only, not all of them. The table records around 300,000 clones, about 8% of them present only once. The sequencing input was central memory CD4+ T cells from blood. Receptor source: a woman younger than 30 in good health.

This clone was seen a few times. This chain joins TRBV15 and TRBJ2-3; D ambiguous. The ends were cut back, 0 bases at V and 4 bases at J, with 5 bases in the middle. The CDR3 has 13 amino acids. Germline CDR1 reads LNHNV; CDR2 reads YYDKDF (reference sequence). The CDR3 sequence: CATSRDPADTQYF. The DNA of the CDR3 is TGTGCCACCAGCAGAGATCCGGCAGATACGCAGTATTTT.

This clone was observed a few times. The chain employs TRBV21-1 and TRBJ2-7. TRBV21-1 is tagged as a pseudogene. This CDR3 is 14 amino acids long. The CDR3 is CASSKVANRSEQYV. The CDR3 nucleotides are TGTGCCAGCAGCAAAGTAGCGAACAGGTCCGAGCAGTACGTC.

The sample holds a few counts of this clone. The J gene is TRBJ2-7, the V gene TRBV11-3; no clear D gene. Germline V gene sequence: CDR1 SGHNT, CDR2 YENEEA. Between the trimmed V and J ends, which lost 6 bases and 5 bases, there was a span of 14 bases. This CDR3 region has 13 residues. CDR3 nucleotides: TGTGCCAGCAGAAAACAAGCCTGGCACGAGCAGTACTTC. As protein: CASRKQAWHEQYF.

This clone has more than one count but fewer than ten. V and J are TRBV19 and TRBJ2-3; the D is unclear. Germline V gives CDR1 LNHDA, CDR2 SQIVND (reference sequence). V was shortened by 3 bases and J by 0 bases, with 10 bases between the two germline ends. This CDR3 has 15 residues. The CDR3 reads CASSIQAASTDTQYF. The CDR3 DNA follows: TGTGCCAGTAGTATTCAGGCAGCCAGCACAGATACGCAGTATTTT.

This clone was seen a few times. This chain links TRBV7-8 with TRBJ2-7; a weak D match, TRBD2 (5 bases). The CDR3 sequence is 14 residues long. With 0 bases removed from V and 3 bases from J, the gap between germline ends came to 9 bases. CDR1 and CDR2 (germline): SGHVS, FQNEAQ. This chain's CDR3 is CASSLAAGSYEQYF. DNA for the CDR3: TGTGCCAGCAGCTTAGCGGCGGGCAGCTACGAGCAGTACTTC.

This clone was observed a handful of times. This chain connects TRBV4-2 to TRBJ2-4; TRBD2 is a possible D gene (6 bases). CDR1 LGHNA and CDR2 YNFKEQ come from the germline V gene. Trimming removed 0 bases at V and 0 bases at J, with 12 bases between. The CDR3 contains 17 residues. The CDR3 nucleotides read TGTGCCAGCAGCCAAGACCGGAGGGGCTTAGCCAAAAACATTCAGTACTTC. This codes for CASSQDRRGLAKNIQYF.

The chain links TRBV15 to TRBJ2-7; 8 positions match TRBD1. The germline V gene has CDR1 LNHNV and CDR2 YYDKDF (reference sequence). The junction had 16 bases not matched to a gene; V was cut back by 8 bases and J by 1 base. The CDR3 is 17 residues long. The CDR3, as DNA: TGTGCCACCTCCGAGGACAGGGACTTCGTGTGGTCCTACGAGCAGTACGTC. Amino acids: CATSEDRDFVWSYEQYV.

The chain is built from TRBV18 and TRBJ2-5, with 8 bases identical to TRBD1. The germline gives CDR1 KGHSH, CDR2 LQKENI. V lost 3 bases, J lost 5 bases, and 14 bases stayed unmatched. The CDR3 totals 17 residues. CDR3 DNA: TGTGCCAGCTCACCTGACACCGTTGCAGGGGGCGGTGAGACCCAGTACTTC. Translating it yields CASSPDTVAGGGETQYF.

This clone was counted only a few times. This rearrangement joins TRBV28 to TRBJ2-1; D is unresolved. The V end was cut by 3 bases, the J end by 4 bases, with 13 bases between. The length of the CDR3 is 15 residues. Germline CDR1 and CDR2: MDHEN and SYDVKM. The CDR3: CASSFRRGRYNEQFF. DNA of the CDR3: TGTGCCAGCAGTTTCAGACGCGGTCGGTACAATGAGCAGTTCTTC.

In its sample, this clone was seen many times. The same CDR3 can be traced to other DNA sequences in this sample. V and J are TRBV7-2 and TRBJ1-2, with 8 bases identical to TRBD1. V lost 5 bases, J lost 4 bases, and 3 bases stayed unmatched. Per germline, CDR1 SGHTA and CDR2 FQGNSA. CDR3 length: 13 amino acids. The CDR3 region is CASSRDRSYGYTF. In DNA form, the CDR3 reads TGTGCCAGCAGCCGGGACAGGAGCTATGGCTACACCTTC.

The gene calls are TRBV15 and TRBJ1-5, with 7 bases aligning to TRBD1. CDR1 and CDR2 (germline): LNHNV, YYDKDF (reference sequence). V trimming: 5 bases; J trimming: 7 bases; junction bases outside the gene matches: 5. The CDR3 runs to 13 residues. The CDR3 DNA is TGTGCCACCAGCGAGGGGGCTCGGCAGCCCCAGCATTTT. Translating it yields CATSEGARQPQHF.

This chain links TRBV7-9 with TRBJ1-2; D uncertain. CDR1 is SEHNR, CDR2 FQNEAQ, per germline (reference sequence). With 0 bases removed from V and 1 base from J, the gap between germline ends came to 3 bases. CDR3 length: 13 residues. The chain's CDR3 is CASSLAVNYGYTF. The CDR3 coding sequence is TGTGCCAGCAGCTTAGCCGTTAACTATGGCTACACCTTC.

The gene calls are TRBV6-5 and TRBJ2-3, with 10 bases aligning to TRBD1. V was clipped by 6 bases and J by 2 bases; unmatched bases: 5. This CDR3 has 15 residues. CDR1 MNHEY and CDR2 SVGAGI come from the germline V gene. This CDR3 is CASRGDRGFTDTQYF. The CDR3 DNA reads TGTGCCAGCAGAGGGGACAGGGGCTTCACAGATACGCAGTATTTT.

This clone was counted only a few times. This chain joins TRBV28 and TRBJ1-2; TRBD1 is a possible D gene (6 bases). CDR3 length equals 14 residues. Germline CDR1 reads MDHEN; CDR2 reads SYDVKM. Trimming removed 3 bases at V and 2 bases at J, with 10 bases between. The CDR3, as DNA: TGTGCCAGCAGTTTTCCGGGGGGCAACTATGGCTACACCTTC. Translation gives CASSFPGGNYGYTF.

This clone was counted only a few times. This chain uses TRBV27 with TRBJ2-2; 14 positions agree with TRBD2. CDR1 and CDR2 (germline): MNHEY, SMNVEV (reference sequence). This CDR3 comprises 18 residues. Trimming at V came to 3 bases and at J to 1 base, leaving 4 bases not matched to a gene. The CDR3 nucleotides read TGTGCCAGCAGTTTCAGACTAGCGGGAGGGCTGAACACCGGGGAGCTGTTTTTT. It translates to CASSFRLAGGLNTGELFF.

The sample holds many counts of this clone. The CDR3: CATSKLGGLSFF. The DNA for the CDR3 is TGTGCCACCAGTAAATTGGGGGGACTTTCGTTCTTC. This sequence joins TRBV15 and TRBJ2-1, with a weak D call TRBD2 (6 bases). V lost 6 bases and J 15 bases, leaving 18 bases between the germline ends. The CDR3 spans 12 residues. Germline V CDR1 and CDR2: LNHNV, YYDKDF (reference sequence).

This clone has just a few counts. The chain uses TRBV7-2 and TRBJ2-1; the match to TRBD2 covers 8 bases. V gave up 2 bases and J gave up 7 bases; unmatched junction bases: 7. In germline, CDR1 is SGHTA, CDR2 FQGNSA. The CDR3 is 15 residues long. DNA for the CDR3: TGTGCCAGCAGCTTACAAGGACTAGCAGGGAATGAGCAGTTCTTC. It encodes CASSLQGLAGNEQFF. The complete variable domain, with remaining parts taken from reference TRBV7-2 and TRBJ2-1, reads GAGVSQSPSNKVTEKGKDVELRCDPISGHTALYWYRQSLGQGLEFLIYFQGNSAPDKSGLPSDRFSAERTGGSVSTLTIQRTQQEDSAVYLCASSLQGLAGNEQFFGPGTRLTVL.

The rearrangement uses TRBV18 and TRBJ1-4; D is perhaps TRBD1 (5 bases). The germline V gene encodes CDR1 KGHSH and CDR2 LQKENI. V was shortened by 0 bases and J by 6 bases, with 8 bases between the two germline ends. The CDR3 spans 14 residues. The CDR3 is CASSPPATDEKLFF. Here the CDR3 DNA reads TGTGCCAGCTCACCACCCGCGACAGATGAAAAACTGTTTTTT. Filled out from reference TRBV18 and TRBJ1-4, the complete variable domain reads NAGVMQNPRHLVRRRGQEARLRCSPMKGHSHVYWYRQLPEEGLKFMVYLQKENIIDESGMPKERFSAEFPKEGPSILRIQQVVRGDSAAYFCASSPPATDEKLFFGSGTQLSVL.

This clone was recorded many times. The chain recombines TRBV28 with TRBJ1-2, with 7 nucleotides matching TRBD1. From germline, CDR1 is MDHEN and CDR2 SYDVKM. Trimming removed 10 bases from V and 4 bases from J; junction bases left unmatched: 6. This CDR3 comprises 12 residues. The CDR3 DNA follows: TGTGCCACTACAGGGGCGGCCTATGGCTACACCTTC. Translated: CATTGAAYGYTF.

In the case of this clone: Its ends do not fully match the called genes, so a read error is possible. V and J are TRBV7-7 and TRBJ2-5; either TRBD1 or TRBD2 may fit D (6 bases each). The CDR3 loop spans 15 amino acids. Germline CDR1 and CDR2: SSHAT and FNYEAQ (reference sequence). The CDR3 nucleotides are TGTGCTAGCAGCCGTGGAGAGGGGGGTCAAGAGACCCAGTACTTC. Translated: CASSRGEGGQETQYF.

This chain connects TRBV6-1 to TRBJ2-5; the D gene is possibly TRBD1 (6 bases). Per germline, CDR1 MNHNS and CDR2 SASEGT. The CDR3 is 13 amino acids. With 5 bases removed from V and 3 bases from J, the gap between germline ends came to 10 bases. CDR3 protein: CASSIQGKETQYF. Written as DNA, the CDR3 is TGTGCCAGCAGTATCCAGGGGAAAGAGACCCAGTACTTC.

The chain has TRBV7-3 and TRBJ2-5; maybe TRBD2 (5 bases). The CDR3 runs to 14 residues. CDR1 SGHTA and CDR2 FQGTGA come from the germline V gene. The germline V and J ends were trimmed by 3 bases and 3 bases, with 11 bases remaining between them. CDR3 in amino acids: CASSLEAYKETQYF. Written as DNA, the CDR3 is TGTGCCAGCAGCTTGGAGGCCTATAAAGAGACCCAGTACTTC.

This clone has a handful of counts. This rearrangement joins TRBV14 to TRBJ2-4; D assignment may be TRBD1 or TRBD2 (5 bases each). Per the germline V gene, CDR1 is SGHDN and CDR2 is FVKESK. The CDR3 is 16 amino acids. V was trimmed by 3 bases and J by 1 base, leaving 13 bases between them. This CDR3 is CASSHGPGTAKNIQYF. The CDR3 DNA reads as TGTGCCAGCAGCCATGGCCCCGGGACGGCCAAAAACATTCAGTACTTC.

In this sample, this clone turned up a few times. A much larger clone differs by one base, so this may be a read error. The chain joins TRBV11-3 to TRBJ2-5; D is unclear. This CDR3 region has 14 residues. CDR1 and CDR2 from the germline V gene are SGHNT and YENEEA. With 2 bases removed from V and 0 bases from J, the gap between germline ends came to 7 bases. The CDR3 protein is CASSLTAYQETQYF. For the CDR3, the DNA is TGTGCCAGCAGCTTAACAGCGTACCAAGAGACCCAGTACTTC.

V is TRBV2 and J is TRBJ2-1; D remains ambiguous. Per the germline V gene, CDR1 is SNHLY and CDR2 is FYNNEI. The CDR3 has 15 residues. The V end was cut by 3 bases, the J end by 0 bases, with 9 bases between. CDR3 loop: CASSETVPSYNEQFF. The CDR3 DNA reads TGTGCCAGCAGTGAGACGGTTCCCTCCTACAATGAGCAGTTCTTC.

The CDR3, as DNA: TGTGCCAGCAGTGAAGCGAGCAGGAGGACCCAGTACTTC. Protein: CASSEASRRTQYF. This sequence joins TRBV2 and TRBJ2-5, with no clear D. The germline gives CDR1 SNHLY, CDR2 FYNNEI. The length of the CDR3 is 13 residues. V lost 0 bases to trimming and J lost 7 bases, with 9 bases between them.

In its sample, this clone was seen a few times. This CDR3 is CASSQKVAGNTGELFF. The DNA of the CDR3 is TGCGCCAGCAGCCAAAAGGTCGCAGGGAACACCGGGGAGCTGTTTTTT. This chain joins TRBV4-1 and TRBJ2-2; D not resolved. Trimming pared 2 bases from V and 1 base from J, leaving 11 bases between. There are 16 residues in the CDR3. CDR1 is MGHRA and CDR2 is YSYEKL in the germline V gene.

The V and J genes are TRBV7-9 and TRBJ2-3, with unresolved D. Trimming shortened V by 2 bases and J by 2 bases, and 8 bases separated the two germline ends. CDR3 size: 14 residues. Germline-derived CDR1 and CDR2 are SEHNR and FQNEAQ (reference sequence). The CDR3 sequence is CASSLTIHTDTQYF. For the CDR3, the DNA is TGTGCCAGCAGCTTAACGATCCACACAGATACGCAGTATTTT.

This clone was counted between two and nine times. The chain employs TRBV30 and TRBJ2-2; a weak D match, TRBD1 (6 bases). The CDR3 spans 15 residues. CDR1 GTSNPN and CDR2 SVGIG come from the germline V gene (reference sequence). V was cut by 4 bases and J by 3 bases, with 15 bases left in between. CDR3 sequence (DNA): TGTGCCTGGATGTGCCAGGGGTTATACACCGGGGAGCTGTTTTTT. It specifies CAWMCQGLYTGELFF. Based on the CDR3 plus reference TRBV30 and TRBJ2-2, the full variable domain is SQTIHQWPATLVQPVGSPLSLECTVEGTSNPNLYWYRQAAGRGLQLLFYSVGIGQISSEVPQNLSASRPQDRQFILSSKKLLLSDSGFYLCAWMCQGLYTGELFFGEGSRLTVL.

Of note for this clone: Additional DNA sequences in this sample encode the identical CDR3. This chain links TRBV21-1 with TRBJ2-1. TRBV21-1 corresponds to a pseudogene. There are 15 residues in the CDR3. CDR3 loop: CASSKWEGAHNEQFF. Here the CDR3 DNA reads TGTGCCAGCAGCAAATGGGAGGGGGCCCACAATGAGCAGTTCTTC.

The CDR3 is CASSGNSLDTEAFF. In nucleotides, the CDR3 is TGTGCCAGTAGTGGGAACAGTTTAGACACTGAAGCTTTCTTT. The chain combines TRBV19 with TRBJ1-1, with D unclear. CDR3 length equals 14 residues. Germline V gene lookup returns CDR1 LNHDA and CDR2 SQIVND (reference sequence). V was shortened by 5 bases and J by 3 bases, with 13 bases between the two germline ends.